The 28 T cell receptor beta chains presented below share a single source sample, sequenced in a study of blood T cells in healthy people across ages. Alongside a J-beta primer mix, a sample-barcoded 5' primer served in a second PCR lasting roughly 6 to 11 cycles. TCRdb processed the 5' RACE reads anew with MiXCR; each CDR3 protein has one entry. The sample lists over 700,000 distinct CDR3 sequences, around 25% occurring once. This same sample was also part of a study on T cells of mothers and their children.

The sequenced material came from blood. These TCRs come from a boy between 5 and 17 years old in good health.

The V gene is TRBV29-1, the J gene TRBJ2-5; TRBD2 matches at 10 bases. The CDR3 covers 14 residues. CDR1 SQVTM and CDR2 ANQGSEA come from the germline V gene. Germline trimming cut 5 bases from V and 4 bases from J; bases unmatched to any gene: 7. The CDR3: CSVRSGRDSETQYF. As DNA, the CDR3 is TGCAGCGTTCGGAGCGGGAGGGATTCAGAGACCCAGTACTTC.

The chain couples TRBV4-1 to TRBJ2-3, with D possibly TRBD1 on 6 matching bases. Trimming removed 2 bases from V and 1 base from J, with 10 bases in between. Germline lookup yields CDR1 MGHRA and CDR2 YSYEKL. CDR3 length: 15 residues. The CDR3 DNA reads TGCGCCAGCAGCCAAAGCCCAGGGGGCACAGATACGCAGTATTTT. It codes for CASSQSPGGTDTQYF.

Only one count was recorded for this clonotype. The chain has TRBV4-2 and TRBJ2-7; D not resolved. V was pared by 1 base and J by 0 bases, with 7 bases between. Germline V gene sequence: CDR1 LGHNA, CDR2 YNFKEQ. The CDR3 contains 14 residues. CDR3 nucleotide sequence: TGTGCCAGCAGCCAAGTGGGCCCCTCCTACGAGCAGTACTTC. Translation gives CASSQVGPSYEQYF.

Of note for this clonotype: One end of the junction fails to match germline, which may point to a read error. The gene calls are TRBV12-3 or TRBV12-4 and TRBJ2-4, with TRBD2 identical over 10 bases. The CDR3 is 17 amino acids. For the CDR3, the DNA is TGTGCCAGCAGTCCGACTCCTAGCGGGAGCTTCAAAAACATTCGGTACTTC. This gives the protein CASSPTPSGSFKNIRYF.

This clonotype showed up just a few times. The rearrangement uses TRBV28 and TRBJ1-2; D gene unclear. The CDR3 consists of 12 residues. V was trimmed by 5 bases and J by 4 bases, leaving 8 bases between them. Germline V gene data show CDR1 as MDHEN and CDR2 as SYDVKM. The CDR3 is CASSTLPYGYTF. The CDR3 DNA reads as TGTGCCAGCAGTACTCTTCCCTATGGCTACACCTTC.

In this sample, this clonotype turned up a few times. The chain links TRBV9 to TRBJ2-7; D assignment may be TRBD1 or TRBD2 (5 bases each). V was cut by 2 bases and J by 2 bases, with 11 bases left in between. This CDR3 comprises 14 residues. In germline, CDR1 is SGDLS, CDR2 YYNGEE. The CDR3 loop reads CASSVLGGAYEQYF. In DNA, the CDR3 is TGTGCCAGCAGCGTGCTTGGGGGTGCCTACGAGCAGTACTTC.

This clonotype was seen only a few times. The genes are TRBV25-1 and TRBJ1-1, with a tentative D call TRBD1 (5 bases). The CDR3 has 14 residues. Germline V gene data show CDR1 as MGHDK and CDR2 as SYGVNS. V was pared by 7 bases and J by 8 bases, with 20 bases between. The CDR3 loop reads CASNEGSPSGEAFF. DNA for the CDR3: TGTGCCAGCAATGAGGGGTCCCCGAGTGGAGAAGCTTTCTTT.

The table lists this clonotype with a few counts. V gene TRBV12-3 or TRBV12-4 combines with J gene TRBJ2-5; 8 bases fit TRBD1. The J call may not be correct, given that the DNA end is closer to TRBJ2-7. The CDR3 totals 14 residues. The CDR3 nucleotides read TGTGCCAGCAGACAGGGACAGGACCCGTTCGAGCAGTACTTC. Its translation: CASRQGQDPFEQYF.

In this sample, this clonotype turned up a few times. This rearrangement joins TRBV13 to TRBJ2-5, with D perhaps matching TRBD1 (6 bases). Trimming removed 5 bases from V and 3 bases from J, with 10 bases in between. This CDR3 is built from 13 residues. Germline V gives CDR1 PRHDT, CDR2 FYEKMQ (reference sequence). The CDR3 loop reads CASSTDSEETQYF. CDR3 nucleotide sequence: TGTGCCAGCAGCACGGACAGCGAAGAGACCCAGTACTTC.

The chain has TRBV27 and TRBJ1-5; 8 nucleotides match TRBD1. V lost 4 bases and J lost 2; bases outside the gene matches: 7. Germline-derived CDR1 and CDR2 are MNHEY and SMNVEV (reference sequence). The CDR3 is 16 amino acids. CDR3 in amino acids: CASSSIQQGGNQPQHF. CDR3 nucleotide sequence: TGTGCCAGCAGTTCCATTCAACAGGGGGGCAATCAGCCCCAGCATTTT.

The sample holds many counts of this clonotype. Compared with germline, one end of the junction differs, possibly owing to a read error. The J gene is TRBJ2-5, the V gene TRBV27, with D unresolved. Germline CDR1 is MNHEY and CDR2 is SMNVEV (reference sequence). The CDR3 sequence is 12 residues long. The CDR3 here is CASSFNQETQYF. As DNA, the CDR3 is TGCGCCAGCAGCTTTAATCAAGAGACCCAGTACTTC.

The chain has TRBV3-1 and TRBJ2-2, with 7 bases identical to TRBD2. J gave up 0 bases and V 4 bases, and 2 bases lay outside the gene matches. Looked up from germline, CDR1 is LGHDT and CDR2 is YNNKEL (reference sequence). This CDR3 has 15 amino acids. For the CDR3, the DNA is TGTGCCAGCAGCCGCGGGGGAACGAACACCGGGGAGCTGTTTTTT. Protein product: CASSRGGTNTGELFF.

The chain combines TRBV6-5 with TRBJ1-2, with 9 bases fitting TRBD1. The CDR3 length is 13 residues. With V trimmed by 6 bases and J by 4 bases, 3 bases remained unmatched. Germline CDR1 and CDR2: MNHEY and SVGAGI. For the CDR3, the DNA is TGTGCCAGCAGGGACAGGGGCCTCTATGGCTACACCTTC. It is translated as CASRDRGLYGYTF.

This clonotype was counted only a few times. Here the CDR3 reads CASTPGQGFEQYF. Written as DNA, the CDR3 is TGTGCCAGCACCCCGGGACAGGGATTCGAGCAGTACTTC. The chain carries TRBV5-6 and TRBJ2-5; 9 bases align to TRBD1. TRBJ2-7 matches the DNA end more closely, so the J call is doubtful. In germline, CDR1 is SGHDT, CDR2 YYEEEE. This CDR3 has 13 residues.

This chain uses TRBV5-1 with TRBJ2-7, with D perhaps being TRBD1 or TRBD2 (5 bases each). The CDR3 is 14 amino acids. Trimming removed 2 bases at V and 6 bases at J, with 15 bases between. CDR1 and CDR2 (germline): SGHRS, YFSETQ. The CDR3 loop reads CASSFGTGDPEQYF. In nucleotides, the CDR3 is TGCGCCAGCAGCTTTGGGACCGGCGACCCCGAGCAGTACTTC.

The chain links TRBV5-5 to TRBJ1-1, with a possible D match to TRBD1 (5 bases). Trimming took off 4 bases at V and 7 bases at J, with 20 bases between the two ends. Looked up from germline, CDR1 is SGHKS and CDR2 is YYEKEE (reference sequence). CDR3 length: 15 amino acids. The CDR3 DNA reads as TGTGCCAGCAGCCTGTCCTCAGTGGGGGGGGATGAAGCTTTCTTT. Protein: CASSLSSVGGDEAFF.

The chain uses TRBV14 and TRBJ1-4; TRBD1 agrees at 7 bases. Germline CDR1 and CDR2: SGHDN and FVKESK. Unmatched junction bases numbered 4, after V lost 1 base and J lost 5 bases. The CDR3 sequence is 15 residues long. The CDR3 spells CASSQVGTVNEKLFF. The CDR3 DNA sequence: TGTGCCAGCAGCCAAGTCGGGACAGTAAATGAAAAACTGTTTTTT.

The CDR3 sequence: CASSPPQGENTEAFF. Here the CDR3 DNA reads TGTGCCAGCTCACCCCCACAGGGTGAGAACACTGAAGCTTTCTTT. The rearrangement joins TRBV18 to TRBJ1-1; a weak D match, TRBD1 (6 bases). CDR1 and CDR2 (germline): KGHSH, LQKENI. Trimming left V 3 bases short and J 1 base short, with 12 bases between. The CDR3 spans 15 residues.

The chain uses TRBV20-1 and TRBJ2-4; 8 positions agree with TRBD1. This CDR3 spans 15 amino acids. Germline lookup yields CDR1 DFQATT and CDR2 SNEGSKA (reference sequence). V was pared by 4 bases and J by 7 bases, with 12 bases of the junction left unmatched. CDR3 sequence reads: CSATTPGTGWNIQYF. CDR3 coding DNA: TGCAGTGCTACTACCCCTGGGACAGGCTGGAACATTCAGTACTTC.

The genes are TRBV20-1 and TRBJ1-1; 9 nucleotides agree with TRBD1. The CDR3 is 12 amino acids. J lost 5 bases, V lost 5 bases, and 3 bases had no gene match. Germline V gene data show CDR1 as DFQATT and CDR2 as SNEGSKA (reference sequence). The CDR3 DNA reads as TGCAGTGCTCCGACAGGGGGAACTGAAGCTTTCTTT. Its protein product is CSAPTGGTEAFF.

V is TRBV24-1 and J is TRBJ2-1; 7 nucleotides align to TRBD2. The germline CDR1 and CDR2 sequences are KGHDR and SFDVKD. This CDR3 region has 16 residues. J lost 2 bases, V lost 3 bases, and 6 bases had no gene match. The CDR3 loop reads CATSDHLGTTYNEQFF. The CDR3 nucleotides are TGTGCCACCAGTGATCACCTAGGGACTACCTACAATGAGCAGTTCTTC.

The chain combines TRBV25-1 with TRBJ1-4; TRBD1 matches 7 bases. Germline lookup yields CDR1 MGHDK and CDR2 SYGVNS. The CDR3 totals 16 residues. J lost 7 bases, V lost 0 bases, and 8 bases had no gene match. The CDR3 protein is CASSEYPLNRGEKLFF. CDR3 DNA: TGTGCCAGCAGTGAATACCCCCTGAACAGGGGTGAAAAACTGTTTTTT.

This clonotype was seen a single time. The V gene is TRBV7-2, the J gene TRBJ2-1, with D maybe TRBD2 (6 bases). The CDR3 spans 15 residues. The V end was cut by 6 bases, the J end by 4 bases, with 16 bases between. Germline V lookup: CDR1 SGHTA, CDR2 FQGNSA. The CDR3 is CASRASSGLYNEQFF. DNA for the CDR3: TGTGCCAGCAGAGCCAGTAGCGGCCTTTACAATGAGCAGTTCTTC.

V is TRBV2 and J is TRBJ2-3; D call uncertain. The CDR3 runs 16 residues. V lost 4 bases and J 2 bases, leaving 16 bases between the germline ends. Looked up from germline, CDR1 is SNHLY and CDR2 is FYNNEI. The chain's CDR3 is CASSVNRLTLTDTQYF. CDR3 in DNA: TGTGCCAGCAGTGTTAACAGACTTACTCTCACAGATACGCAGTATTTT. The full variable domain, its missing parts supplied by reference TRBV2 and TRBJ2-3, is EPEVTQTPSHQVTQMGQEVILRCVPISNHLYFYWYRQILGQKVEFLVSFYNNEISEKSEIFDDQFSVERPDGSNFTLKIRSTKLEDSAMYFCASSVNRLTLTDTQYFGPGTRLTVL.

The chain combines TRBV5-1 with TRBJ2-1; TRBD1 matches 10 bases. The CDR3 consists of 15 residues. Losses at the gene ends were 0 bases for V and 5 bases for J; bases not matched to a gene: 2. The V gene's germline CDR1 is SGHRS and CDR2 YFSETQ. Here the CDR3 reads CASSLVGQGNNEQFF. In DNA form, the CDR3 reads TGCGCCAGCAGCTTGGTGGGACAGGGGAACAATGAGCAGTTCTTC.

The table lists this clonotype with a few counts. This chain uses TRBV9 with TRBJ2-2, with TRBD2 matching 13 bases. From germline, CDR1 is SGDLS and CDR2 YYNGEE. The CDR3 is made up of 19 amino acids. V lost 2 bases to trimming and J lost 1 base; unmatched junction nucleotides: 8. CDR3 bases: TGTGCCAGCAGCGTCACCGGGGGACTAGCGGGATGGAACACCGGGGAGCTGTTTTTT. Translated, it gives CASSVTGGLAGWNTGELFF.

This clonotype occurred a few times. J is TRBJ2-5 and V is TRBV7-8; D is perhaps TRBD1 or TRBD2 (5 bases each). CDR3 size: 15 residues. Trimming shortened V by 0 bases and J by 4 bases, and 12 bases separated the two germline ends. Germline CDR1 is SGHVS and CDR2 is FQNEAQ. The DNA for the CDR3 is TGTGCCAGCAGCTTAGCCCGGGGACCTCGAGAGACCCAGTACTTC. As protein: CASSLARGPRETQYF. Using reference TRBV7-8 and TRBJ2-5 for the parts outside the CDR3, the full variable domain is GAGVSQSPRYKVAKRGQDVALRCDPISGHVSLFWYQQALGQGPEFLTYFQNEAQLDKSGLPSDRFFAERPEGSVSTLKIQRTQQEDSAVYLCASSLARGPRETQYFGPGTRLLVL.

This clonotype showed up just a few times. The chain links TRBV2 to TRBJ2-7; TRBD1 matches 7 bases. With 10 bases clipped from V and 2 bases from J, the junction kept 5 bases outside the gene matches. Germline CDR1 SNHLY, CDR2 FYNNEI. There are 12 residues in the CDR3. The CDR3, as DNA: TGTGCCATCCGGGACAGCGCCTACGAGCAGTACTTC. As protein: CAIRDSAYEQYF.